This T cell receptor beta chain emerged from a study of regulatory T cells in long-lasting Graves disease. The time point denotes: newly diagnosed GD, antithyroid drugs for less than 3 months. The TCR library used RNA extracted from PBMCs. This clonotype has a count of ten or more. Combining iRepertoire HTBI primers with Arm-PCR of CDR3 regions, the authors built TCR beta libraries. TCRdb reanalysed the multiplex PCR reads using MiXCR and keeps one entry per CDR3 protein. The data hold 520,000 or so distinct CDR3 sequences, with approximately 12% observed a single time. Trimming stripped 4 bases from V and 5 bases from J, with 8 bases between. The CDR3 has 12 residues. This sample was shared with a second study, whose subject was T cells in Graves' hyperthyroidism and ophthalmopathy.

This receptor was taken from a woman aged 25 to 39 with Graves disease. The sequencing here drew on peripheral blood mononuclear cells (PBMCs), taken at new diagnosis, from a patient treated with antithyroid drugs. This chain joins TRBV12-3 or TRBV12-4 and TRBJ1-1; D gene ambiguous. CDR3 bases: TGTGCCAGCAGTTCCCCTGGGACTGAAGCTTTCTTT. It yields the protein CASSSPGTEAFF.